These 27 T cell receptor beta chains were sequenced from one sample in a study of tumor-infiltrating lymphocytes in localized non-small cell lung cancer. Sequencing was performed with immunoSEQ multiplex PCR; in TCRdb, only in-frame clones are kept and a portion is missing. The sample has under 35,000 clones; around 85% are singletons. The sequenced sample consisted of lung tumor tissue. All receptors come from a human donor with non-small cell lung cancer.

CDR3 sequence: CASSQTAGELFF. CDR3 nucleotides: TGTGCCAGTAGTCAGACGGCCGGGGAGCTGTTTTTT. This sequence joins TRBV19 and TRBJ2-2, with D hard to call. The CDR3 covers 12 residues. Germline-derived CDR1 and CDR2 are LNHDA and SQIVND (reference sequence). Trimming pared 5 bases from V and 6 bases from J, leaving 7 bases between.

This clone was recorded only once. This chain links TRBV9 with TRBJ1-1; D is unclear. The CDR3 sequence is 15 residues long. In germline, CDR1 is SGDLS, CDR2 YYNGEE. V was clipped by 4 bases and J by 4 bases, with 17 bases between them. The CDR3 sequence: CASSPRPNLGTEAFF. Here the CDR3 DNA reads TGTGCCAGCAGCCCACGACCCAACTTGGGCACTGAAGCTTTCTTT.

J is TRBJ2-5 and V is TRBV5-6, with 8 bases fitting TRBD2. Germline CDR1 SGHDT, CDR2 YYEEEE. J gave up 3 bases and V 3 bases, and 4 bases lay outside the gene matches. This CDR3 comprises 14 residues. The CDR3 coding sequence is TGTGCCAGCAGCTACATCGGGGGGGAAGAGACCCAGTACTTC. This translates into CASSYIGGEETQYF.

The V call is TRBV4-2, the J call TRBJ1-1; maybe TRBD1 (5 bases). CDR3 size: 18 residues. The germline CDR1 and CDR2 sequences are LGHNA and YNFKEQ. V was trimmed by 2 bases and J by 0 bases, leaving 19 bases between them. CDR3 in DNA: TGTGCCAGCAGCCAATACGGACGCACGAGGGGCATGAACACTGAAGCTTTCTTT. Translating gives CASSQYGRTRGMNTEAFF.

J is TRBJ1-5 and V is TRBV7-6, with a tentative D call TRBD1 (5 bases). Germline V gene data show CDR1 as SGHVS and CDR2 as FNYEAQ. This CDR3 comprises 14 residues. V was cut by 1 base and J by 3 bases, with 7 bases left in between. The CDR3 DNA follows: TGTGCCAGCAGCTTAGGGGGCTACAATCAGCCCCAGCATTTT. Its translation: CASSLGGYNQPQHF.

The chain employs TRBV2 and TRBJ2-7; tentative D call: TRBD2 (6 bases). Germline V CDR1 and CDR2: SNHLY, FYNNEI. The CDR3 runs 15 residues. Trimming took 7 bases from V and 3 from J, leaving 19 bases between them. CDR3 coding DNA: TGTGCCAGCACGGAGGGACCCACCCTAGACTACGAGCAGTACTTC. Translating gives CASTEGPTLDYEQYF. Full variable domain (missing parts from reference TRBV2 and TRBJ2-7): EPEVTQTPSHQVTQMGQEVILRCVPISNHLYFYWYRQILGQKVEFLVSFYNNEISEKSEIFDDQFSVERPDGSNFTLKIRSTKLEDSAMYFCASTEGPTLDYEQYFGPGTRLTVT.

The chain is built from TRBV5-4 and TRBJ1-1; D perhaps matches TRBD1 (5 bases). Trimming shortened V by 0 bases and J by 7 bases, and 10 bases separated the two germline ends. The CDR3 length is 13 residues. Per germline, CDR1 SGHNT and CDR2 YYREEE (reference sequence). CDR3: CASSLEAGGEAFF. The DNA of the CDR3 is TGTGCCAGCAGCTTGGAAGCCGGGGGTGAAGCTTTCTTT.

This clone was observed a single time. This rearrangement joins TRBV7-2 to TRBJ2-3; 12 bases line up with TRBD2. This CDR3 has 19 amino acids. Germline V lookup: CDR1 SGHTA, CDR2 FQGNSA. V was clipped by 1 base and J by 0 bases; unmatched bases: 8. CDR3: CASSLDPGLAGRSTDTQYF. The CDR3 DNA is TGTGCCAGCAGCTTAGATCCGGGACTAGCGGGTCGAAGCACAGATACGCAGTATTTT.

The chain's CDR3 is CASSLHPTTDTQYF. CDR3 DNA sequence: TGCGCCAGCAGCTTGCACCCGACCACAGATACGCAGTATTTT. The chain uses TRBV5-1 and TRBJ2-3; D remains ambiguous. Germline lookup yields CDR1 SGHRS and CDR2 YFSETQ. The V end lost 1 base, the J end lost 2 bases, and 8 bases lay between the germline ends. The CDR3 covers 14 residues.

The V and J genes are TRBV4-1 and TRBJ2-1; 14 nucleotides match TRBD2. The germline V gene has CDR1 MGHRA and CDR2 YSYEKL. The CDR3 spans 18 residues. The ends lost 6 bases at V and 6 bases at J; junction bases unmatched: 13. CDR3 protein: CASSLTPTSGGAGNEQFF. CDR3 nucleotides: TGCGCCAGCAGTTTAACCCCGACTAGCGGGGGGGCCGGCAATGAGCAGTTCTTC.

J is TRBJ1-2 and V is TRBV6-5, with 10 bases fitting TRBD1. The CDR3 is 16 amino acids. Germline CDR1 MNHEY, CDR2 SVGAGI. J lost 3 bases, V lost 1 base, and 5 bases had no gene match. In DNA, the CDR3 is TGTGCCAGCAGTTACTTGTCCGGGACAGGGGACTATGGCTACACCTTC. Its translation is CASSYLSGTGDYGYTF.

CDR3 sequence (DNA): TGTGCCAGCAGTTACGCGGGTGTCACCGGGGAGCTGTTTTTT. Translating it yields CASSYAGVTGELFF. This sequence joins TRBV6-5 and TRBJ2-2; tentatively, D is TRBD2 (5 bases). This CDR3 is built from 14 residues. In germline, CDR1 is MNHEY, CDR2 SVGAGI. Between the trimmed V and J ends, which lost 2 bases and 4 bases, there was a span of 8 bases.

The chain couples TRBV5-5 to TRBJ1-6; TRBD1 matches at 9 bases. This CDR3 has 15 amino acids. Germline assignment: CDR1 SGHKS and CDR2 YYEKEE (reference sequence). Trimming cost V 4 bases and J 7 bases; bases outside gene matches: 6. CDR3 sequence reads: CASSPGTGTNSPLHF. The CDR3 nucleotides are TGTGCCAGCAGCCCCGGGACAGGGACGAATTCACCCCTCCACTTT.

The V gene is TRBV9, the J gene TRBJ1-2, with 7 bases matching TRBD1. The CDR3 length is 14 residues. Germline lookup yields CDR1 SGDLS and CDR2 YYNGEE. V shed 7 bases, J shed 3 bases, and the junction held 9 bases outside the gene matches. CDR3 DNA sequence: TGTGCCAGCTCGCCGGGACAGACGGACTATGGCTACACCTTC. As protein: CASSPGQTDYGYTF.

A few counts support this clone. The chain is built from TRBV4-1 and TRBJ2-6, with D possibly being TRBD1 (6 bases). V was trimmed by 4 bases and J by 4 bases, leaving 17 bases between them. Per the germline V gene, CDR1 is MGHRA and CDR2 is YSYEKL. The CDR3 is 17 amino acids. CDR3 DNA: TGCGCCAGCAGCCCCACTACAGGGCCTCGGGGGGCCAACGTCCTGACTTTC. Amino acids: CASSPTTGPRGANVLTF.

The V call is TRBV6-5, the J call TRBJ2-5; no clear D. The CDR3 spans 13 residues. Trimming removed 8 bases at V and 1 base at J, with 11 bases between. Germline CDR1 reads MNHEY; CDR2 reads SVGAGI. The CDR3, as DNA: TGTGCCAGCCATCAAGTCCCCCAAGAGACCCAGTACTTC. This gives the protein CASHQVPQETQYF.

This chain joins TRBV7-2 and TRBJ2-2, with 7 bases matching TRBD1. This CDR3 region has 15 residues. V dropped 5 bases and J dropped 5; count of bases not matched to a gene: 8. The germline V gene has CDR1 SGHTA and CDR2 FQGNSA. The CDR3 is CASSPRDSTTGELFF. The CDR3 DNA is TGTGCCAGCAGCCCACGGGACAGTACTACCGGGGAGCTGTTTTTT.

The J gene is TRBJ2-4, the V gene TRBV4-2, with 11 nucleotides matching TRBD2. This CDR3 is built from 15 residues. Germline CDR1 LGHNA, CDR2 YNFKEQ. V lost 1 base to trimming and J lost 6 bases; unmatched junction nucleotides: 2. CDR3 in DNA: TGTGCCAGCAGCCAAGGAACTAGCGGGGGAAACATTCAGTACTTC. Amino acids: CASSQGTSGGNIQYF.

The V gene is TRBV10-3, the J gene TRBJ2-7; TRBD1 agrees at 7 bases. Germline CDR1 is ENHRY and CDR2 is SYGVKD. The CDR3 is 11 amino acids. After removal of 8 bases from V and 6 bases from J, the junction contained 4 bases not matched to a gene. CDR3 in DNA: TGTGCCATCGGGACAGTGCGCGAGCAGTACTTC. It yields the protein CAIGTVREQYF.

This sequence joins TRBV6-6 and TRBJ1-5; D not certain. The CDR3 is 15 amino acids. V shed 2 bases and J shed 0 bases, with 8 bases lying between them. CDR1 and CDR2 (germline): MNHNY, SVGAGI (reference sequence). CDR3 DNA: TGTGCCAGCAGTTACACCCCTTTTAGCAATCAGCCCCAGCATTTT. Translated, it gives CASSYTPFSNQPQHF.

This clone appeared once. The genes are TRBV4-3 and TRBJ2-3; no firm D call. V was cut by 0 bases and J by 2 bases, with 9 bases left in between. CDR3 size: 15 residues. Germline CDR1 and CDR2: LGHNA and YSLEER. The CDR3 DNA follows: TGCGCCAGCAGCCAAGATAACGACCTCACAGATACGCAGTATTTT. Amino acids: CASSQDNDLTDTQYF.

The chain joins TRBV28 to TRBJ1-2, with no clear D. The CDR3 covers 13 residues. In germline, CDR1 is MDHEN, CDR2 SYDVKM. Trimming took 2 bases from V and 5 from J, leaving 9 bases between them. The CDR3 region has the DNA TGTGCCAGCAGTTTAAGTCCAGCTTATGGCTACACCTTC. Translation gives CASSLSPAYGYTF.

The chain employs TRBV4-1 and TRBJ2-1; 11 positions agree with TRBD2. This CDR3 comprises 18 residues. Germline assignment: CDR1 MGHRA and CDR2 YSYEKL. The V gene end was trimmed by 0 bases and the J gene end by 8 bases; junction bases not matched to a gene: 12. CDR3 in amino acids: CASSQDPGSGGAYYEQFF. CDR3 DNA sequence: TGCGCCAGCAGCCAAGATCCGGGTAGCGGGGGGGCCTATTATGAGCAGTTCTTC.

J is TRBJ2-7 and V is TRBV4-3; the match to TRBD1 covers 12 bases. This CDR3 is built from 14 residues. With V trimmed by 0 bases and J by 6 bases, 0 bases remained unmatched. Germline CDR1 LGHNA, CDR2 YSLEER. The CDR3 loop reads CASSQEGQGAEQYF. In nucleotides, the CDR3 is TGCGCCAGCAGCCAAGAGGGACAGGGGGCCGAGCAGTACTTC.

This sequence joins TRBV5-1 and TRBJ2-7; a weak D match, TRBD1 (5 bases). The CDR3 sequence is 14 residues long. CDR1 is SGHRS, CDR2 YFSETQ, per germline. Between the trimmed V and J ends, which lost 4 bases and 3 bases, there was a span of 14 bases. In DNA, the CDR3 is TGCGCCAGCAGCGTAAACTTCAGGGTCTACGAGCAGTACTTC. Its protein product is CASSVNFRVYEQYF.

The rearrangement joins TRBV6-6 to TRBJ2-6, with unresolved D. This CDR3 contains 15 residues. Germline CDR1 reads MNHNY; CDR2 reads SVGAGI (reference sequence). V was pared by 5 bases and J by 0 bases, with 8 bases between. This CDR3 is CASSPNLSGANVLTF. The CDR3 region has the DNA TGTGCCAGCAGTCCAAACCTCTCTGGGGCCAACGTCCTGACTTTC.

The chain couples TRBV5-1 to TRBJ1-1; a weak D match, TRBD1 (5 bases). Trimming cost V 4 bases and J 0 bases, with 13 bases left between them. Germline CDR1 SGHRS, CDR2 YFSETQ. This CDR3 has 15 residues. CDR3 nucleotides: TGCGCCAGCAGCGCGCAGGGACTTTTGAACACTGAAGCTTTCTTT. This encodes CASSAQGLLNTEAFF.